In this sample, the clone carrying this TCR beta chain turned up a few times. Its target is unknown. This sample's TCRbeta library carried unique molecular identifier barcodes. TCRdb independently ran MiXCR on the PCR reads; one entry per CDR3 protein. The data show 250,000 to 300,000 distinct CDR3 sequences, almost 8% seen once. V dropped 0 bases and J dropped 0 bases, with 15 bases sitting between them. The CDR3 is 17 residues long. CDR1 and CDR2 (germline): SGHRS, YFSETQ. The record originates from a study of T-cell reconstitution after alpha-beta-depleted transplantation in children. Study observations and caveats: By about two months after transplant, alpha-beta T cells reportedly arose from several hundred graft clones that had expanded. TCRbeta diversity was high at day 60 in some patients (a result of surviving recipient T cells and thymic progenitors). Once a year had passed after transplant, T-cell counts and diversity came mostly from newly produced T cells.

The chain carries TRBV5-1 and TRBJ1-2, with a possible D match to TRBD1 (5 bases). This clonotype was sampled from a female patient aged 2-9 years who had a stem cell transplant for Fanconi anemia, so the T cells may come from the graft donor. The sample was peripheral blood, taken 360 days after TCRalphabeta/CD19-depleted stem cell transplant. CDR3 DNA: TGCGCCAGCAGCTTGGTACGCGGGGGGAACGCTAACTATGGCTACACCTTC. This gives the protein CASSLVRGGNANYGYTF.